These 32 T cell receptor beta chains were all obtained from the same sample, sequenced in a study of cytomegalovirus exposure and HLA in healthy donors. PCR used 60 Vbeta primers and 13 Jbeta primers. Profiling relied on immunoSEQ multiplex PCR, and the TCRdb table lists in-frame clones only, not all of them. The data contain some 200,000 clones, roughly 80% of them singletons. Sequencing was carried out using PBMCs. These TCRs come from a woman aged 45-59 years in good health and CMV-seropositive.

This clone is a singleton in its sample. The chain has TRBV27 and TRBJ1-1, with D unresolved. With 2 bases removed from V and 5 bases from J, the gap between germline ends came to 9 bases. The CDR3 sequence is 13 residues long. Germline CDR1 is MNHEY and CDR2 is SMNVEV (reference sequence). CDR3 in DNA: TGTGCCAGCAGTTTAAACAGTTATACTGAAGCTTTCTTT. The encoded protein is CASSLNSYTEAFF.

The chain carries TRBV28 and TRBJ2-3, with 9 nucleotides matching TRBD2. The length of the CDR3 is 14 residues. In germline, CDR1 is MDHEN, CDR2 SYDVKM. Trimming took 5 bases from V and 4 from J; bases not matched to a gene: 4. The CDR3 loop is CASSSSGGPDTQYF. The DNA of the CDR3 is TGTGCCAGCAGTAGTAGCGGGGGCCCAGATACGCAGTATTTT.

The CDR3 DNA follows: TGTGCCAGCAGCGTAAGGGGGACTGGAAACACCATATATTTT. It codes for CASSVRGTGNTIYF. This sequence joins TRBV9 and TRBJ1-3, with TRBD1 as a possible D gene (6 bases). The germline V and J ends were trimmed by 1 base and 2 bases, with 7 bases remaining between them. There are 14 residues in the CDR3. CDR1 is SGDLS, CDR2 YYNGEE, per germline.

CDR3 in amino acids: CASSTGRGGQGNTIYF. The CDR3 nucleotides read TGTGCCAGCAGCACCGGCCGAGGGGGACAGGGAAACACCATATATTTT. The chain employs TRBV5-4 and TRBJ1-3; 7 positions agree with TRBD1. Germline V CDR1 and CDR2: SGHNT, YYREEE (reference sequence). The V and J ends lost 4 bases and 4 bases, in that order; junction bases with no gene match: 11. This CDR3 has 16 amino acids.

The CDR3 loop reads CASSRDTGTEAFF. CDR3 in DNA: TGCGCCAGCAGTCGGGACACCGGCACTGAAGCTTTCTTT. V usage is TRBV5-1 and J usage is TRBJ1-1; D might be TRBD1 (6 bases). The CDR3 is 13 residues long. Germline loops: CDR1 SGHRS, CDR2 YFSETQ. With 5 bases removed from V and 4 bases from J, the gap between germline ends came to 12 bases.

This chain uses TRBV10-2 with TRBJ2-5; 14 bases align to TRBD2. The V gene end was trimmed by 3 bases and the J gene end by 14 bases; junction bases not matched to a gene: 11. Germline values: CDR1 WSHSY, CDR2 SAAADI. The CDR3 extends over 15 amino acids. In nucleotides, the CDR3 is TGCGCCAGCAGTGATTTCGGGACTAGCGGGGGTACCGAATACTTC. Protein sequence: CASSDFGTSGGTEYF.

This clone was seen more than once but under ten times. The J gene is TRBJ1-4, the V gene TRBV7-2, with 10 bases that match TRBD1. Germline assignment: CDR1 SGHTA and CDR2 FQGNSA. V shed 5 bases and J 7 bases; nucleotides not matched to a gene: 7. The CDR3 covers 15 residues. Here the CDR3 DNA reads TGTGCCAGCAGCCCATTGACAGGGGGCAGTGAAAAACTGTTTTTT. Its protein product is CASSPLTGGSEKLFF.

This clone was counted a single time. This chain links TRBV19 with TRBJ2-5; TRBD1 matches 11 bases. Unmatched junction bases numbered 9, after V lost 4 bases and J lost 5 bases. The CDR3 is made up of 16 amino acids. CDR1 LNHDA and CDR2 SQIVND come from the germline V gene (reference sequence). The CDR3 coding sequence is TGTGCCAGTAGTAACATTGGACAGGGGGCCAGGGAGACCCAGTACTTC. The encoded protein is CASSNIGQGARETQYF.

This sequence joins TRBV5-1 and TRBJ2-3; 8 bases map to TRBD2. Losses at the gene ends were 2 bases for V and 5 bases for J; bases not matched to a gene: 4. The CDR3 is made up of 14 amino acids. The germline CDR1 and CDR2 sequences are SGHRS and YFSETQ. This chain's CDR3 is CASSLQAGEDTQYF. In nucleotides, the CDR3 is TGCGCCAGCAGCTTACAAGCGGGGGAAGATACGCAGTATTTT.

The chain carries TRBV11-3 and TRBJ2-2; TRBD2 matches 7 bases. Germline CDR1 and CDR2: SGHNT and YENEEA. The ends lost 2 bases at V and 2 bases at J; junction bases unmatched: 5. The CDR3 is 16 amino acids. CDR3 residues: CASSLFGGKNTGELFF. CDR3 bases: TGTGCCAGCAGCTTATTCGGGGGGAAAAACACCGGGGAGCTGTTTTTT.

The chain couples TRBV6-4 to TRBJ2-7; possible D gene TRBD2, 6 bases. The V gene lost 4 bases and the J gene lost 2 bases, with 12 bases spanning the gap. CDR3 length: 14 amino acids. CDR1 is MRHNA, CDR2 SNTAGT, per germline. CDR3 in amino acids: CASSVRDFTYEQYF. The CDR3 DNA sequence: TGTGCCAGCAGTGTGAGGGACTTCACCTACGAGCAGTACTTC.

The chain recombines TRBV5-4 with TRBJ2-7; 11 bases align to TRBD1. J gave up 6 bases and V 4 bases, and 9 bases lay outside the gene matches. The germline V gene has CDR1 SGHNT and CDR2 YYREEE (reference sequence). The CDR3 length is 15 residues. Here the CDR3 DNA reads TGTGCCAGCAGCCCAGGGGGACAGGGGGGAGGCGAGCAGTACTTC. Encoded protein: CASSPGGQGGGEQYF.

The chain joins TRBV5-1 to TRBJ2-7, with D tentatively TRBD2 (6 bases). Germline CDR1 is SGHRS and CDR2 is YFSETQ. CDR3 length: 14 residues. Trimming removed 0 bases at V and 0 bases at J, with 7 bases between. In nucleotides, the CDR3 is TGCGCCAGCAGCTTGGGGAGGGTCTCCTACGAGCAGTACTTC. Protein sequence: CASSLGRVSYEQYF.

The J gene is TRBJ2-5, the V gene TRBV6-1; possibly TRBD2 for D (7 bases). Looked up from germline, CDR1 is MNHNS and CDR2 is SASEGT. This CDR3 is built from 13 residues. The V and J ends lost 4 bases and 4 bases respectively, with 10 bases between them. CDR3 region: CASSGGGPETQYF. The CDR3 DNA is TGTGCCAGCAGTGGGGGGGGGCCAGAGACCCAGTACTTC.

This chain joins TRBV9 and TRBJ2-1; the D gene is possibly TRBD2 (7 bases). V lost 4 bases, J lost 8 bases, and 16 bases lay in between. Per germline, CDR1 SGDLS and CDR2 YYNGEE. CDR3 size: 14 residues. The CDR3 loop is CASSPRGGFHEQFF. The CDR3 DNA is TGTGCCAGCAGCCCGAGGGGGGGCTTTCATGAGCAGTTCTTC.

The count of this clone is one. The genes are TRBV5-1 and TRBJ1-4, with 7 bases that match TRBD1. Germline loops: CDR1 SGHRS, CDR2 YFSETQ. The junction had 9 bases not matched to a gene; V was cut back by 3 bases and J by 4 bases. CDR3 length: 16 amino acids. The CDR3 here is CASSSRPDRSNEKLFF. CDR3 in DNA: TGCGCCAGCAGCTCACGACCGGACAGGAGTAATGAAAAACTGTTTTTT.

Written as DNA, the CDR3 is TGCGCCAGCAGCTTCGGACAGGGTTGGATTAACTATGGCTACACCTTC. Residues: CASSFGQGWINYGYTF. The V and J genes are TRBV5-1 and TRBJ1-2; 8 bases agree with TRBD1. CDR1 is SGHRS, CDR2 YFSETQ, per germline. V was clipped by 2 bases and J by 1 base; unmatched bases: 7. CDR3 length equals 16 residues.

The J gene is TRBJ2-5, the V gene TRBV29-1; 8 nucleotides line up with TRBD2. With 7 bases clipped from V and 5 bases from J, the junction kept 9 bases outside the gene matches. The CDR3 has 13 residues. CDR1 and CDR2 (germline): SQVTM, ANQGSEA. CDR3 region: CSAGGGPAETQYF. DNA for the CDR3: TGCAGCGCCGGCGGGGGGCCGGCGGAGACCCAGTACTTC.

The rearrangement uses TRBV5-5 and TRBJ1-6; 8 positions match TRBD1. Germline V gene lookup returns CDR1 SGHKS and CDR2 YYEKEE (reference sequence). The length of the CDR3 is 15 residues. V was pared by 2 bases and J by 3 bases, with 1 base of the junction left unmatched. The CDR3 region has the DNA TGTGCCAGCAGCTTACAGGGGGACTATAATTCACCCCTCCACTTT. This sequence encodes CASSLQGDYNSPLHF.

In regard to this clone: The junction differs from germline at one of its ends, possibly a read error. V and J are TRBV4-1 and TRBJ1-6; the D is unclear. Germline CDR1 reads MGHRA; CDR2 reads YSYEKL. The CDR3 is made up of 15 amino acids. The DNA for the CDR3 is TGCGCCAGCAGCCAAGGAGGGAGAGGTAGTTCACCCCCCCACTTT. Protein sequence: CASSQGGRGSSPPHF.

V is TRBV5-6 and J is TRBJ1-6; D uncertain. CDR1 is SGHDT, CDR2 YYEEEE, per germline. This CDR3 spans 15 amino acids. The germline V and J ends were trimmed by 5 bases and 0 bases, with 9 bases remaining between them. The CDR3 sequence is CASRLQSSYNSPLHF. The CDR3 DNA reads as TGTGCCAGCAGGTTACAGAGCTCCTATAATTCACCCCTCCACTTT.

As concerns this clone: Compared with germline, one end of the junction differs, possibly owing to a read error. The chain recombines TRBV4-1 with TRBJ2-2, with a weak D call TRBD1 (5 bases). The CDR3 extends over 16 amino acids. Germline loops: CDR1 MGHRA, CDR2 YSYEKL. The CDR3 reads CASSQERGLNTGELFF. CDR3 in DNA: TGTGCCAGCAGCCAAGAAAGGGGCCTGAACACCGGGGAGCTGTTTTTT.

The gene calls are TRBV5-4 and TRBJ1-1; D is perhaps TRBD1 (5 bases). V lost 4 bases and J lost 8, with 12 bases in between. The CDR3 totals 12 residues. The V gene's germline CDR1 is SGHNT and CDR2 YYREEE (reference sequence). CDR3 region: CASSQEDREAFF. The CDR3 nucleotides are TGTGCCAGCAGCCAAGAAGACAGAGAAGCTTTCTTT.

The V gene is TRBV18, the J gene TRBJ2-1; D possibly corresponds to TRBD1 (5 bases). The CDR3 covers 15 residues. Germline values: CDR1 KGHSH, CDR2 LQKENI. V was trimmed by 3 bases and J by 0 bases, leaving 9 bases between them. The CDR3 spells CASSPGHSSYNEQFF. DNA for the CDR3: TGTGCCAGCTCACCGGGGCACAGCTCCTACAATGAGCAGTTCTTC.

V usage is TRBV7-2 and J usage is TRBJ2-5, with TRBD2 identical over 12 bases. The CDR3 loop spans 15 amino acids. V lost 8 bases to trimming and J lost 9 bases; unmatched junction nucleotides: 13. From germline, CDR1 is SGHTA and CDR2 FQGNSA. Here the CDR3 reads CASATSGGPSGPQYF. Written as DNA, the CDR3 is TGTGCCAGCGCCACTAGCGGGGGGCCCTCAGGGCCCCAGTACTTC.

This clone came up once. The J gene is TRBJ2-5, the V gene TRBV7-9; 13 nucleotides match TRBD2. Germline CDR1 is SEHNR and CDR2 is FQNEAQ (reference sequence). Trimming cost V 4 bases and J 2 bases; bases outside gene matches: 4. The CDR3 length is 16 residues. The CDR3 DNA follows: TGTGCCAGCAGCTATAGACTAGCGGGGGGTCAAGAGACCCAGTACTTC. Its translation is CASSYRLAGGQETQYF.

CDR3 loop: CASSVRDINNEQFF. CDR3 bases: TGTGCCAGCAGTGTTAGGGACATAAACAATGAGCAGTTCTTC. This chain uses TRBV6-1 with TRBJ2-1, with D perhaps matching TRBD1 (6 bases). Germline loops: CDR1 MNHNS, CDR2 SASEGT. V was cut by 4 bases and J by 5 bases, with 12 bases left in between. This CDR3 is built from 14 residues.

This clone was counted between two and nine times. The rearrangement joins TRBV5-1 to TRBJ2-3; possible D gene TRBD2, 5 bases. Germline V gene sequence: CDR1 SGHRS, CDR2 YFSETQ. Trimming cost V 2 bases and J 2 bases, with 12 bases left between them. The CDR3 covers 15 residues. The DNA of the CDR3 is TGCGCCAGCAGCTTTGTACGCGGGTCCACAGATACGCAGTATTTT. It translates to CASSFVRGSTDTQYF.

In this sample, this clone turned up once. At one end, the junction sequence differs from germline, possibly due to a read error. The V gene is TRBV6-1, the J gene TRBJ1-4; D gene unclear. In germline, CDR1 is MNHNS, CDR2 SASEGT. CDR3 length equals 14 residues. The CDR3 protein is CAGRFRQSNEKLFF. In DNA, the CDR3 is TGTGCCGGCAGATTTAGACAAAGTAATGAAAAACTGTTTTTT.

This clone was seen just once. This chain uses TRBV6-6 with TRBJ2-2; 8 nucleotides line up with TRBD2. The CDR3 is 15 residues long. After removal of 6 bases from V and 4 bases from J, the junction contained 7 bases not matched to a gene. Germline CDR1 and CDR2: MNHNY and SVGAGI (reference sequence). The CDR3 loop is CASRPWAGGTGELFF. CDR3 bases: TGTGCCAGCAGACCGTGGGCGGGGGGCACCGGGGAGCTGTTTTTT.

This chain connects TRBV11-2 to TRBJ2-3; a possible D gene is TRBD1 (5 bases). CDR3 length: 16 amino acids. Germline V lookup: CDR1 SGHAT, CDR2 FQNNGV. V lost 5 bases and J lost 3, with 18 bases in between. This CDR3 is CASSLSPLSGTDTQYF. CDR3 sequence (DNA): TGTGCCAGCAGCCTTAGTCCCCTGTCAGGGACAGATACGCAGTATTTT.

The CDR3 coding sequence is TGTGCCAGCAGCGCATACAGGGGCTCCTATAATTCACCCCTCCACTTT. This translates into CASSAYRGSYNSPLHF. This chain joins TRBV7-3 and TRBJ1-6; 7 bases are a match to TRBD1. From germline, CDR1 is SGHTA and CDR2 FQGTGA. J gave up 0 bases and V 5 bases, and 4 bases lay outside the gene matches. This CDR3 region has 16 residues.